Below, 24 T cell receptor beta chains from the same sample are listed, as sequenced in a study of T cell repertoires in cytomegalovirus infection. TCRdb fed the reads into MiXCR, producing one record per CDR3 protein. The data contain around 440,000 distinct CDR3 sequences, approximately 11% of them seen just once; the ten biggest clones take up roughly a tenth. Material: PBMCs. The receptors derive from a human donor in good health (CMV status not recorded). Some clones in this sample may be carry-over from other donors' samples.

Many counts were recorded for this clonotype. The V call is TRBV6-6, the J call TRBJ1-5, with D possibly being TRBD1 (5 bases). CDR3 length: 14 amino acids. The V gene lost 5 bases and the J gene lost 3 bases, with 11 bases spanning the gap. The germline V gene encodes CDR1 MNHNY and CDR2 SVGAGI (reference sequence). The CDR3 DNA sequence: TGTGCCAGCAGTAACGACGGGACCAATCAGCCCCAGCATTTT. This translates into CASSNDGTNQPQHF.

This clonotype has ten or more counts. V gene TRBV14 combines with J gene TRBJ2-1, with D unresolved. Germline V CDR1 and CDR2: SGHDN, FVKESK. V lost 4 bases to trimming and J lost 0 bases, with 22 bases between them. The CDR3 covers 19 residues. The DNA of the CDR3 is TGTGCCAGCAGCCGGCTTTTTCTTGAGAAGGGAAGCTCCTACAATGAGCAGTTCTTC. It codes for CASSRLFLEKGSSYNEQFF. Together with reference TRBV14 and TRBJ2-1, the CDR3 gives the full variable domain: EAGVTQFPSHSVIEKGQTVTLRCDPISGHDNLYWYRRVMGKEIKFLLHFVKESKQDESGMPNNRFLAERTGGTYSTLKVQPAELEDSGVYFCASSRLFLEKGSSYNEQFFGPGTRLTVL.

The sample holds many counts of this clonotype. This chain connects TRBV12-3 or TRBV12-4 to TRBJ1-1; D is uncertain. V was pared by 5 bases and J by 0 bases, with 4 bases between. CDR3 length equals 12 residues. CDR3 loop: CASSPVNTEAFF. The DNA for the CDR3 is TGTGCCAGCAGTCCGGTGAACACTGAAGCTTTCTTT.

In regard to this clonotype: The junction departs from germline at one end; a sequencing error may be responsible. This chain links TRBV2 with TRBJ2-5, with a weak D call TRBD2 (5 bases). The CDR3 has 14 residues. Germline CDR1 is SNHLY and CDR2 is FYNNEI. The CDR3 loop reads CDSTEERTQETQYF. In DNA form, the CDR3 reads TGTGACAGCACTGAGGAGCGGACTCAAGAGACCCAGTACTTC.

This clonotype has at least ten counts. The genes are TRBV11-1 and TRBJ2-2, with 12 bases fitting TRBD1. The CDR3 extends over 16 amino acids. Germline lookup yields CDR1 SGHAT and CDR2 FQDESV (reference sequence). V was clipped by 3 bases and J by 6 bases; unmatched bases: 5. Written as DNA, the CDR3 is TGTGCCAGCAGCTTGATGGGGACAGGGGGCCCCGGGGAGCTGTTTTTT. Translated: CASSLMGTGGPGELFF.

Ten or more counts support this clonotype. V and J are TRBV2 and TRBJ2-5, with D unresolved. The CDR3 is made up of 11 amino acids. The ends were cut back, 9 bases at V and 5 bases at J, with 10 bases in the middle. Germline CDR1 SNHLY, CDR2 FYNNEI. CDR3 in DNA: TGTGCCAGGTTGATTGGGGAGACCCAGTACTTC. Translating it yields CARLIGETQYF. The full variable domain, completed using reference TRBV2 and TRBJ2-5, is EPEVTQTPSHQVTQMGQEVILRCVPISNHLYFYWYRQILGQKVEFLVSFYNNEISEKSEIFDDQFSVERPDGSNFTLKIRSTKLEDSAMYFCARLIGETQYFGPGTRLLVL.

This clonotype has a count of ten or more. This chain connects TRBV4-1 to TRBJ1-2; D is unresolved. The length of the CDR3 is 17 residues. V was shortened by 0 bases and J by 7 bases, with 21 bases between the two germline ends. Per germline, CDR1 MGHRA and CDR2 YSYEKL. This CDR3 is CASSQDFREKSRVGYTF. The CDR3 DNA reads as TGCGCCAGCAGCCAAGATTTCCGGGAAAAAAGTCGGGTTGGCTACACCTTC.

This clonotype was counted at least ten times. This chain links TRBV27 with TRBJ2-7; D may correspond to TRBD1 or TRBD2 (5 bases each). Germline CDR1 is MNHEY and CDR2 is SMNVEV (reference sequence). Trimming took 6 bases from V and 3 from J, leaving 15 bases between them. The CDR3 is 14 residues long. The CDR3 is CASRPGASIYEQYF. The CDR3 coding sequence is TGTGCCAGCAGACCCGGGGCTTCCATCTACGAGCAGTACTTC.

This clonotype was counted ten times or more. V gene TRBV14 combines with J gene TRBJ1-6; 9 bases line up with TRBD1. J gave up 9 bases and V 6 bases, and 9 bases lay outside the gene matches. The CDR3 consists of 15 residues. CDR1 is SGHDN, CDR2 FVKESK, per germline. CDR3 residues: CASSETGGWGSPLHF. The CDR3 bases are TGTGCCAGCAGTGAAACAGGGGGCTGGGGTTCACCCCTCCACTTT. Using reference TRBV14 and TRBJ1-6 for the parts outside the CDR3, the full variable domain is EAGVTQFPSHSVIEKGQTVTLRCDPISGHDNLYWYRRVMGKEIKFLLHFVKESKQDESGMPNNRFLAERTGGTYSTLKVQPAELEDSGVYFCASSETGGWGSPLHFGNGTRLTVT.

This clonotype was detected many times. The chain carries TRBV6-2 or TRBV6-3 and TRBJ1-5; D remains unclear. The CDR3 is 16 amino acids. V was shortened by 2 bases and J by 2 bases, with 13 bases between the two germline ends. Germline V gives CDR1 MNHEY, CDR2 SVGEGT. CDR3 DNA: TGTGCCAGCAGTTACCCCGGTTACGATGGCAATCAGCCCCAGCATTTT. Encoded protein: CASSYPGYDGNQPQHF.

The sample holds many counts of this clonotype. The rearrangement joins TRBV7-8 to TRBJ2-2; the match to TRBD2 covers 8 bases. V dropped 5 bases and J dropped 4; count of bases not matched to a gene: 9. CDR1 is SGHVS, CDR2 FQNEAQ, per germline. The CDR3 covers 16 residues. CDR3 residues: CASSPRSSGGTGELFF. In DNA form, the CDR3 reads TGTGCCAGCAGCCCACGGTCCAGCGGGGGCACCGGGGAGCTGTTTTTT.

There are many counts of this clonotype. The rearrangement uses TRBV27 and TRBJ1-1; tentative D call: TRBD1 (6 bases). This CDR3 contains 14 residues. Germline lookup yields CDR1 MNHEY and CDR2 SMNVEV (reference sequence). Trimming stripped 5 bases from V and 0 bases from J, with 10 bases between. The CDR3 DNA is TGTGCCAGCAGTGAGGGACATCTGAACACTGAAGCTTTCTTT. Its protein is CASSEGHLNTEAFF.

Only a few counts were recorded for this clonotype. This sequence joins TRBV10-3 and TRBJ1-1; unclear D gene. This CDR3 contains 13 residues. Trimming left V 6 bases short and J 0 bases short, with 8 bases between. Germline loops: CDR1 ENHRY, CDR2 SYGVKD. The CDR3 DNA is TGTGCCATCAGGAATACATTGAACACTGAAGCTTTCTTT. Translation gives CAIRNTLNTEAFF.

This clonotype was counted ten times or more. The chain is built from TRBV7-9 and TRBJ2-5, with D tentatively TRBD1 (6 bases). Looked up from germline, CDR1 is SEHNR and CDR2 is FQNEAQ (reference sequence). The CDR3 sequence is 14 residues long. V was clipped by 5 bases and J by 3 bases, with 13 bases between them. CDR3 bases: TGTGCCAGCAGCACCACAGGGAGTGAAGAGACCCAGTACTTC. Translating gives CASSTTGSEETQYF.

The sample holds many counts of this clonotype. The chain is built from TRBV7-6 and TRBJ2-2; 15 nucleotides match TRBD2. Per the germline V gene, CDR1 is SGHVS and CDR2 is FNYEAQ. CDR3 length equals 22 residues. The junction had 14 bases not matched to a gene; V was cut back by 3 bases and J by 0 bases. The CDR3 DNA reads TGTGCCAGCAGCTTCCGGGTGTCTCCGGGACTAGCGGGGGGCGCGAACACCGGGGAGCTGTTTTTT. This codes for CASSFRVSPGLAGGANTGELFF.

This chain links TRBV20-1 with TRBJ2-1; unclear D gene. Germline V gene lookup returns CDR1 DFQATT and CDR2 SNEGSKA (reference sequence). The CDR3 totals 14 residues. Between the trimmed V and J ends, which lost 2 bases and 1 base, there was a span of 9 bases. The CDR3 region has the DNA TGCAGTGCTAGACCAGCGACATCCTACAATGAGCAGTTCTTC. Protein product: CSARPATSYNEQFF.

This clonotype was counted a few times. In nucleotides, the CDR3 is TGTGCCAGCAGCTTCCGGACAGGCGTCGGACCCGGGGAGCTGTTTTTT. Translating it yields CASSFRTGVGPGELFF. The chain carries TRBV11-1 and TRBJ2-2; the match to TRBD1 covers 7 bases. With V trimmed by 3 bases and J by 6 bases, 10 bases remained unmatched. The CDR3 sequence is 16 residues long. CDR1 SGHAT and CDR2 FQDESV come from the germline V gene (reference sequence).

This clonotype has a count of ten or more. The chain links TRBV20-1 to TRBJ2-7, with 7 bases aligning to TRBD2. J was trimmed by 7 bases and V by 0 bases; bases with no gene match: 12. CDR1 and CDR2 (germline): DFQATT, SNEGSKA (reference sequence). CDR3 size: 15 residues. The CDR3 DNA sequence: TGCAGTGCTAGAGATCCCCAGGCTGGGGGGGGAGAGCAGTACTTC. Translated, it gives CSARDPQAGGGEQYF.

There are many counts of this clonotype. Here the CDR3 DNA reads TGTGCCAGCAGTTTCGTTTCATTTACAGGGACCGTCGGAGATACGCAGTATTTT. Protein product: CASSFVSFTGTVGDTQYF. This chain connects TRBV12-3 or TRBV12-4 to TRBJ2-3; tentative D call: TRBD1 (6 bases). The CDR3 spans 18 residues. V gave up 3 bases and J gave up 5 bases, with 24 bases separating them.

The chain recombines TRBV3-1 with TRBJ2-7; TRBD2 is a possible D gene (5 bases). V lost 4 bases to trimming and J lost 0 bases, with 10 bases between them. Germline CDR1 LGHDT, CDR2 YNNKEL (reference sequence). The CDR3 loop spans 14 amino acids. The CDR3 sequence is CASSLLGLSYEQYF. CDR3 in DNA: TGTGCCAGCAGCCTACTAGGTCTCTCCTACGAGCAGTACTTC.

Ten or more counts support this clonotype. The rearrangement joins TRBV11-1 to TRBJ2-5; 9 nucleotides align to TRBD1. Germline V gives CDR1 SGHAT, CDR2 FQDESV (reference sequence). This CDR3 comprises 19 residues. V lost 3 bases, J lost 5 bases, and 19 bases stayed unmatched. Here the CDR3 DNA reads TGTGCCAGCAGCTTGGGGACAGGGAGGGTCTCCCTAGTCGGGGAGACCCAGTACTTC. Protein: CASSLGTGRVSLVGETQYF.

This clonotype was recorded at least ten times. CDR3 in DNA: TGTGCCAGCAGCTTAGTCGCCGATTCCAAAAGATTGGGCATTCAGTACTTC. Residues: CASSLVADSKRLGIQYF. V is TRBV7-2 and J is TRBJ2-4, with D unclear. Trimming left V 1 base short and J 9 bases short, with 22 bases between. This CDR3 contains 17 residues. Germline CDR1 reads SGHTA; CDR2 reads FQGNSA.

The gene calls are TRBV29-1 and TRBJ1-1; 7 nucleotides align to TRBD1. The V and J ends lost 2 bases and 5 bases, in that order; junction bases with no gene match: 11. The germline V gene has CDR1 SQVTM and CDR2 ANQGSEA. The CDR3 runs to 15 residues. The CDR3 loop reads CSVEPGLTGVTEAFF. For the CDR3, the DNA is TGCAGCGTTGAACCAGGATTAACAGGGGTAACTGAAGCTTTCTTT.

This clonotype was counted a few times. The CDR3: CATSRGTVNTEAFF. In DNA form, the CDR3 reads TGTGCCACCTCCCGCGGGACAGTGAACACTGAAGCTTTCTTT. This chain uses TRBV9 with TRBJ1-1; 7 bases align to TRBD1. CDR1 and CDR2 (germline): SGDLS, YYNGEE. The V and J ends lost 9 bases and 0 bases, in that order; junction bases with no gene match: 8. There are 14 residues in the CDR3. Full variable domain (missing parts from reference TRBV9 and TRBJ1-1): DSGVTQTPKHLITATGQRVTLRCSPRSGDLSVYWYQQSLDQGLQFLIQYYNGEERAKGNILERFSAQQFPDLHSELNLSSLELGDSALYFCATSRGTVNTEAFFGQGTRLTVV.